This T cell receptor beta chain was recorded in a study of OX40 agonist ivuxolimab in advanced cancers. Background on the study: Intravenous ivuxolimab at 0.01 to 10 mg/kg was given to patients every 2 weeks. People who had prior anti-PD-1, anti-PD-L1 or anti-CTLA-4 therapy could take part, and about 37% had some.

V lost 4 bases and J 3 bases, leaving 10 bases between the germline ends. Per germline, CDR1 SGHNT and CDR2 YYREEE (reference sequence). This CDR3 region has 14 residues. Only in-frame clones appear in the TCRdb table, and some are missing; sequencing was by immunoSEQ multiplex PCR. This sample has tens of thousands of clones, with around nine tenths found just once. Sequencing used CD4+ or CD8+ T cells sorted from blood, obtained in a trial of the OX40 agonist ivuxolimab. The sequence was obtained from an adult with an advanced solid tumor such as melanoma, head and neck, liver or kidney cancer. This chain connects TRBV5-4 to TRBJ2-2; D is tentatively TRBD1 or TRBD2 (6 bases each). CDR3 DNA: TGTGCCAGCAGCCCGAGGGGGGACACCGGGGAGCTGTTTTTT. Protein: CASSPRGDTGELFF.